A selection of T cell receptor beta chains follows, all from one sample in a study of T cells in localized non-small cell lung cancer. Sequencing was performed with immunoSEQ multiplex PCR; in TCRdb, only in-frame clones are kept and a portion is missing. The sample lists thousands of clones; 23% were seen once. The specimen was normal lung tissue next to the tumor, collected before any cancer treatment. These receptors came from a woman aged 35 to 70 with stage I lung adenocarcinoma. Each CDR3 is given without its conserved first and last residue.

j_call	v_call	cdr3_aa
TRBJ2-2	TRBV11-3	ASSQGAANTGELF
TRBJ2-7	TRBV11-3	ASSSRLAGDHVQY
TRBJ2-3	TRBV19	ASRDSPTDTQY
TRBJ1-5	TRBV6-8	ASSAEVDRPSNQPQH
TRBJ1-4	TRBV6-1	ASSEATGEEEKLF
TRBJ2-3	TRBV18	ASSPMDGDTQY
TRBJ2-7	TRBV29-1	SAQGANSYEQY
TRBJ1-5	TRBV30	AWSGTGQSQH
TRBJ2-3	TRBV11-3	ASSLGLITDTQY
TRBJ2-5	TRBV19	ASSRTAWQETQY
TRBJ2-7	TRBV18	ASNGLREDEQY
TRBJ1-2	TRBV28	ASSPGTGIYGYT
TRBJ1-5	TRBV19	ASSISGDQPQH
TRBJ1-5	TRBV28	ASSLTVPREPQH